Below, 12 T cell receptor beta chains from the same sample are listed, as sequenced in a study of shared clonotypes between healthy human individuals. Only in-frame clones appear in the TCRdb table, and some are missing; sequencing was by immunoSEQ multiplex PCR. The repertoire includes hundreds of thousands of clones, about four fifths of them detected once, and roughly an eighth sits in the top ten. The source material was PBMCs. The receptors stem from a woman in her 40s in good health. Some clones in this sample may be carry-over from other donors' samples.

This clone came up once. J is TRBJ1-5 and V is TRBV10-3; D possibly corresponds to TRBD1 (5 bases). Germline assignment: CDR1 ENHRY and CDR2 SYGVKD. V was clipped by 6 bases and J by 7 bases, with 13 bases between them. The CDR3 sequence is 13 residues long. CDR3 region: CAISYSGGQPQHF. The CDR3 bases are TGTGCCATCAGCTACTCGGGGGGGCAGCCCCAGCATTTT.

With respect to this clone: In the same sample, other DNA sequences code for this CDR3. The rearrangement uses TRBV2 and TRBJ2-1; a possible D gene is TRBD2 (5 bases). V was cut by 2 bases and J by 0 bases, with 8 bases left in between. Germline V gene lookup returns CDR1 SNHLY and CDR2 FYNNEI. The CDR3 covers 15 residues. The DNA of the CDR3 is TGTGCCAGCAGTGAATTGGGGAGCTCCTACAATGAGCAGTTCTTC. Translated: CASSELGSSYNEQFF.

V usage is TRBV5-4 and J usage is TRBJ2-2, with a tentative D call TRBD1 (5 bases). Deletions cut 0 bases from V and 4 bases from J, with 10 bases between. Germline V gene sequence: CDR1 SGHNT, CDR2 YYREEE (reference sequence). CDR3 length: 15 residues. CDR3 protein: CASSLEGRGTGELFF. The DNA of the CDR3 is TGTGCCAGCAGCTTGGAGGGGCGCGGCACCGGGGAGCTGTTTTTT.

The CDR3 reads CAISERDSATNEKLFF. CDR3 coding DNA: TGTGCCATCAGTGAGAGGGACAGTGCAACTAATGAAAAACTGTTTTTT. The J gene is TRBJ1-4, the V gene TRBV10-3; 7 nucleotides align to TRBD1. Germline V lookup: CDR1 ENHRY, CDR2 SYGVKD. The J segment lost 0 bases and the V segment lost 2 bases, leaving 3 bases of the junction unmatched. The CDR3 contains 16 residues.

This clone was seen a handful of times. The CDR3 here is CASSPLSGRAGDTQYF. The CDR3 DNA sequence: TGTGCCAGCAGCCCGCTTAGCGGGAGGGCCGGAGATACGCAGTATTTT. V usage is TRBV9 and J usage is TRBJ2-3; 11 nucleotides agree with TRBD2. Germline CDR1 and CDR2: SGDLS and YYNGEE. The V segment lost 4 bases and the J segment 5 bases; nucleotides outside the gene matches: 9. The CDR3 spans 16 residues.

This clone showed up just a few times. The chain joins TRBV5-8 to TRBJ2-1, with no clear D. This CDR3 is 13 amino acids long. Per germline, CDR1 SGHTS and CDR2 YDEGEE. V gave up 4 bases and J gave up 1 base, with 6 bases separating them. In DNA, the CDR3 is TGTGCCAGCAGCAGGGCATCCTACAATGAGCAGTTCTTC. Translating it yields CASSRASYNEQFF.

The CDR3 sequence is CASSLLMAGGTGELFF. Here the CDR3 DNA reads TGCGCCAGCAGCCTTTTAATGGCGGGAGGGACCGGGGAGCTGTTTTTT. This chain joins TRBV5-1 and TRBJ2-2, with 9 nucleotides matching TRBD2. V was pared by 4 bases and J by 5 bases, with 9 bases of the junction left unmatched. CDR3 size: 16 residues. Germline assignment: CDR1 SGHRS and CDR2 YFSETQ.

This clone was seen just once. The chain recombines TRBV7-2 with TRBJ1-1, with D uncertain. CDR1 and CDR2 from the germline V gene are SGHTA and FQGNSA. V was cut by 6 bases and J by 0 bases, with 17 bases left in between. This CDR3 has 16 amino acids. The DNA of the CDR3 is TGTGCCAGCAGTAGGTCGGGGAACGACATGAACACTGAAGCTTTCTTT. Its protein is CASSRSGNDMNTEAFF.

This clone was counted a single time. The gene calls are TRBV19 and TRBJ2-2; D possibly uses TRBD1 or TRBD2 (7 bases each). The CDR3 loop spans 15 amino acids. Germline CDR1 LNHDA, CDR2 SQIVND (reference sequence). Trimming cost V 4 bases and J 5 bases, with 14 bases left between them. In DNA, the CDR3 is TGTGCCAGTAGTAGCAACAGGGGAGGGACCGGGGAGCTGTTTTTT. It encodes CASSSNRGGTGELFF.

The chain links TRBV6-1 to TRBJ1-5, with D uncertain. Germline-derived CDR1 and CDR2 are MNHNS and SASEGT. This CDR3 is built from 12 residues. V dropped 6 bases and J dropped 5 bases, with 8 bases sitting between them. The CDR3 spells CASSVSDQPQHF. CDR3 sequence (DNA): TGTGCCAGCAGCGTCAGTGATCAGCCCCAGCATTTT.

V gene TRBV29-1 combines with J gene TRBJ2-7, with a weak D call TRBD1 (6 bases). This CDR3 has 14 amino acids. Per the germline V gene, CDR1 is SQVTM and CDR2 is ANQGSEA. The ends were cut back, 5 bases at V and 3 bases at J, with 17 bases in the middle. The CDR3, as DNA: TGCAGCGTTCTCAAGGATCAGGGGAGCTACGAGCAGTACTTC. Protein sequence: CSVLKDQGSYEQYF.

The chain carries TRBV5-1 and TRBJ2-1; 9 bases map to TRBD2. The CDR3 length is 16 residues. The V segment lost 0 bases and the J segment 7 bases; nucleotides outside the gene matches: 8. From germline, CDR1 is SGHRS and CDR2 YFSETQ. CDR3 in amino acids: CASSLGSLAGLNEQFF. The CDR3 coding sequence is TGCGCCAGCAGCTTGGGGTCCCTAGCGGGACTTAATGAGCAGTTCTTC.